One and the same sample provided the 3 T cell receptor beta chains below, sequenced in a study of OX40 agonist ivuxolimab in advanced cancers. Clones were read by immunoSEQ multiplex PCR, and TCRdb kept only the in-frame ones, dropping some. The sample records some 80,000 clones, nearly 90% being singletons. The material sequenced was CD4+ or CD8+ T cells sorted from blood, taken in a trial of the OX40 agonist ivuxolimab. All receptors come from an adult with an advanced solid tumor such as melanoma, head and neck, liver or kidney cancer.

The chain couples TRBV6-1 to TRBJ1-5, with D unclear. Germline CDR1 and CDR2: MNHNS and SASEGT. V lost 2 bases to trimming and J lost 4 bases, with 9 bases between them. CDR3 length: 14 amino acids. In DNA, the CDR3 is TGTGCCAGCAGTGAAAGTCCGGGTAATCAGCCCCAGCATTTT. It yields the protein CASSESPGNQPQHF.

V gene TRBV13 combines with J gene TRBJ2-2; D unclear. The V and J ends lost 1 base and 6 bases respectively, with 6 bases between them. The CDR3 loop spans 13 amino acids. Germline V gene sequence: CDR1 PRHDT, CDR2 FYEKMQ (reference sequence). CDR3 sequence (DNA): TGTGCCAGCAGCTTAGCGCACCCCGGGGAGCTGTTTTTT. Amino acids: CASSLAHPGELFF.

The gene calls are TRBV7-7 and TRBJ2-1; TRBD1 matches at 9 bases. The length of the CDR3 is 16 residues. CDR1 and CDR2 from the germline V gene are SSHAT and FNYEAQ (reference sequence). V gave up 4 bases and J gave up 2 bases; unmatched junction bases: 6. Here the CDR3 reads CASSSATGGAYNEQFF. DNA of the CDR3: TGTGCCAGCAGCTCGGCGACAGGGGGGGCCTACAATGAGCAGTTCTTC.